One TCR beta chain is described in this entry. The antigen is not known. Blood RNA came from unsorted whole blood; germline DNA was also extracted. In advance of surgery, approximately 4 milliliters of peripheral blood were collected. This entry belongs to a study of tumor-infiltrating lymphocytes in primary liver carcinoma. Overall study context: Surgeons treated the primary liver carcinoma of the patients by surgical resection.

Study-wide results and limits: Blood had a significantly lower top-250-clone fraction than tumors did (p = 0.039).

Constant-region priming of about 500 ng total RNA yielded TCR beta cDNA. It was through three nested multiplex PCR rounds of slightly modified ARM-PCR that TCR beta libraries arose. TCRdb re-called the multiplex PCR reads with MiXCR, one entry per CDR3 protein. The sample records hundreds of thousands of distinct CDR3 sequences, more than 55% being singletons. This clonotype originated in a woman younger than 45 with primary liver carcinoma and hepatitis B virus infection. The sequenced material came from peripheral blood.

The CDR3 region is CASSLGYWSGEVTF. DNA for the CDR3: TGTGCCAGCAGCTTAGGCTACTGGTCAGGTGAGGTCACCTTC. The rearrangement uses TRBV13 and TRBJ1-2; D is unresolved. The CDR3 sequence is 14 residues long. Germline loops: CDR1 PRHDT, CDR2 FYEKMQ (reference sequence). V shed 0 bases and J shed 13 bases, with 18 bases lying between them.